This T cell receptor beta chain originates from a study of blood T cell repertoires in COVID-19. Under the authors' procedure: Reference gene primer amplification in the assay estimated nucleated cell counts. Assay used: immunoSEQ multiplex PCR; TCRdb lists only in-frame clones, some missing. D and trimming were read from the DNA, whereas the V and J calls and clone size are those reported in that table. The sample records around 160,000 clones, about nine tenths being singletons. V dropped 4 bases and J dropped 1; count of bases not matched to a gene: 2. The germline V gene has CDR1 MGHDK and CDR2 SYGVNS. There are 15 residues in the CDR3. Within 2 weeks of study entry, exposed participants had contacted a PCR-confirmed or clinician-diagnosed COVID-19 case.

The chain recombines TRBV25-1 with TRBJ2-7; TRBD1 agrees at 12 bases. This clonotype was sampled from a woman between 35 and 50 years old who had been exposed to COVID-19. Sequenced material: PBMCs or T cells enriched from blood (not recorded which). The CDR3 DNA reads as TGTGCCAGCAGTGCGGGACAGGGGGCATCCTACGAGCAGTACTTC. Its protein is CASSAGQGASYEQYF.